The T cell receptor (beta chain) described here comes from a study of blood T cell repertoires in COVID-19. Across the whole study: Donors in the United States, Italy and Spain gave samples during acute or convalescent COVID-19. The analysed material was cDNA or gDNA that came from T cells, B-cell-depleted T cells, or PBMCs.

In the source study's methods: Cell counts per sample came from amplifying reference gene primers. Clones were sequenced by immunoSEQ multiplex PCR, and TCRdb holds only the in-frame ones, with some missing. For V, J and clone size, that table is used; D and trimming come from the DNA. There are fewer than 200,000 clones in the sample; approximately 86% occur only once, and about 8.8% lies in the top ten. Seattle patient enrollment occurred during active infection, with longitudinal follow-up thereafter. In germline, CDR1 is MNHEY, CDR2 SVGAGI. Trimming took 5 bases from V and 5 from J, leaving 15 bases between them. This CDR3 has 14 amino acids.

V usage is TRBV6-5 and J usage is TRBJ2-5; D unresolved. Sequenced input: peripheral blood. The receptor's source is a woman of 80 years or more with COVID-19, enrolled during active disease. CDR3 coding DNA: TGTGCCAGCAGTCGCCCCGGGTCACGGGAGACCCAGTACTTC. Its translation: CASSRPGSRETQYF.